This TCR beta chain was retrieved from a study of control samples from healthy donors and cancer patients. Trimming took off 4 bases at V and 0 bases at J, with 18 bases between the two ends. The CDR3 extends over 17 amino acids. The germline gives CDR1 SGHVS, CDR2 FQNEAQ. Sequencing used immunoSEQ multiplex PCR; TCRdb keeps in-frame clones, though not all of them. Here the sample spans tens of thousands of clones, more than 85% being singletons. The receptor was derived from a woman aged 45-60 years with head and neck cancer. The V and J genes are TRBV7-8 and TRBJ1-1; D is undetermined. Sequences were obtained from PBMCs. In nucleotides, the CDR3 is TGTGCCAGCAGCTCCACGAGGAGAAATACTGTGAACACTGAAGCTTTCTTT. Its protein is CASSSTRRNTVNTEAFF. Full variable domain (missing parts from reference TRBV7-8 and TRBJ1-1): GAGVSQSPRYKVAKRGQDVALRCDPISGHVSLFWYQQALGQGPEFLTYFQNEAQLDKSGLPSDRFFAERPEGSVSTLKIQRTQQEDSAVYLCASSSTRRNTVNTEAFFGQGTRLTVV.